This T cell receptor (beta chain) is drawn from a study of cytomegalovirus exposure and HLA in healthy donors. Findings and caveats of the study: In an earlier analysis, about 87% or about 30%: the productive usage of most TCR beta V segments. Upon later analysis, TCR association rates were observed to vary by HLA locus, being highest for DRB1 and lowest for HLA-C. Equally common other TCR beta chains were less clonally expanded than HLA-associated ones, a later analysis found.

The PCR had 60 Vbeta and 13 Jbeta primers. Assay: immunoSEQ multiplex PCR; the TCRdb copy retains only in-frame clones and omits some. This sample has over 200,000 clones; 60% to 80% occur once, and the top ten carry less than 2%. To note about this clone: The antigen is undetermined.

Germline lookup yields CDR1 SGHVS and CDR2 FQNEAQ. This CDR3 spans 18 amino acids. The J segment lost 0 bases and the V segment lost 5 bases, leaving 12 bases of the junction unmatched. This clonotype originated in a male donor in good health and CMV-seronegative. The sample comprised PBMCs. The V and J genes are TRBV7-8 and TRBJ1-1, with TRBD1 matching 10 bases. CDR3 in amino acids: CASSPNLGTGVMNTEAFF. The CDR3 nucleotides read TGTGCCAGCAGCCCTAACCTCGGGACAGGGGTCATGAACACTGAAGCTTTCTTT.